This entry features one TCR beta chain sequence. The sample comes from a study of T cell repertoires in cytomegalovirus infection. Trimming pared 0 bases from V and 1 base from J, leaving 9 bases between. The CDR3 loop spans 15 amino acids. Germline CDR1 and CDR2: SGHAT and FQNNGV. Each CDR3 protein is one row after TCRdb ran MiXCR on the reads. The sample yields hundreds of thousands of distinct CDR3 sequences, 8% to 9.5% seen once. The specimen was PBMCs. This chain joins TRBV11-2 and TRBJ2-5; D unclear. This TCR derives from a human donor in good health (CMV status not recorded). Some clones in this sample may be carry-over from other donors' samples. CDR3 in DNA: TGTGCCAGCAGCTTAGATCCCACAGTCCAAGAGACCCAGTACTTC. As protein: CASSLDPTVQETQYF.